This T cell receptor beta chain was observed in a study of cytomegalovirus exposure and HLA in healthy donors. Concerning this clone itself: What it binds is unknown.

This CDR3 is built from 14 residues. V lost 7 bases to trimming and J lost 5 bases; unmatched junction nucleotides: 6. Germline assignment: CDR1 SGDLS and CDR2 YYNGEE. Study results and limitations: In an earlier analysis, most TCR beta V segments were productive about 87% or about 30% of the time.

The PCR had 60 Vbeta and 13 Jbeta primers. Libraries were prepared by immunoSEQ multiplex PCR; TCRdb keeps only in-frame clonotypes and omits some of them. The repertoire includes approximately 170,000 clones, over 75% of them detected once, and over 2.5% sits in the top ten. Sequenced sample: PBMCs. The chain combines TRBV9 with TRBJ2-1; 10 bases agree with TRBD2. This receptor was obtained from a female donor in good health and CMV-seronegative. CDR3 bases: TGTGCCAGCCAACCGGGACTAGCGAACAATGAGCAGTTCTTC. Translation gives CASQPGLANNEQFF.